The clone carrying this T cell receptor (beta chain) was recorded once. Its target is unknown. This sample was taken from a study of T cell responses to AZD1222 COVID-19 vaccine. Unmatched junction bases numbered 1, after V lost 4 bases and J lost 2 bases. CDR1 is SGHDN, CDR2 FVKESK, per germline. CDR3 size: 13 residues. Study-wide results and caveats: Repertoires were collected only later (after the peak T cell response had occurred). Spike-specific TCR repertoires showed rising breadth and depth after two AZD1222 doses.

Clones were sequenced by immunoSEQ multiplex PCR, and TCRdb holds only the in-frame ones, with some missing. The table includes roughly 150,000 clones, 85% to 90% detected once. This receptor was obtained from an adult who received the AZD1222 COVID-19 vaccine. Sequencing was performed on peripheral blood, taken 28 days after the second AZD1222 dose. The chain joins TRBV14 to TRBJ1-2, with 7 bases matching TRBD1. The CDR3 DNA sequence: TGTGCCAGCAGCCGGGACAGAAACTATGGCTACACCTTC. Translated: CASSRDRNYGYTF.